This paragraph covers one T cell receptor (beta chain) sequence. This entry comes from a study of blood T cell repertoires in COVID-19. Study-wide context: Samples came from the United States, Italy and Spain, spanning acute and convalescent COVID-19. PBMCs, B-cell-depleted T cells, or T cells provided the cDNA or gDNA that made up the material.

Original analysis: The assay estimated nucleated cells by amplifying reference gene primers. Libraries were prepared by immunoSEQ multiplex PCR; TCRdb keeps only in-frame clonotypes and omits some of them. V and J calls and clone size are copied from that table; D and trimming were computed from the DNA. The sample records roughly 250,000 clones, more than 75% being singletons. Trimming at V came to 1 base and at J to 6 bases, leaving 7 bases not matched to a gene. The germline gives CDR1 KGHDR, CDR2 SFDVKD. This CDR3 is 15 amino acids long. The receptor's source is a middle-aged woman who had recovered from COVID-19. The sample comprised peripheral blood. The chain has TRBV24-1 and TRBJ1-2; 7 bases match TRBD1. CDR3 sequence reads: CATSDFAGGSDGYTF. Here the CDR3 DNA reads TGTGCCACCAGTGATTTTGCAGGGGGTTCTGATGGCTACACCTTC.